The rows below give T cell receptor beta chains drawn from one sample of a study of T cell responses to AZD1222 COVID-19 vaccine. TCRdb keeps only in-frame clones here, not all; method: immunoSEQ multiplex PCR. The profile covers some 110,000 clones, with more than 70% appearing a single time and about 9.1% taken by the ten largest. The sequences come from peripheral blood, collected on day 0 of AZD1222 vaccination. Source of these receptors: an adult in good health. CDR3s include the opening cysteine and the closing phenylalanine or tryptophan. A D gene is named only where the DNA matches it firmly. Size is stated for part of the rows, as once, few or many counts, or as a class when the clone is expanded.

j_call	clone_size	d_call	v_call	cdr3_aa	cdr3_nt
TRBJ2-1	-	-	TRBV10-3	CAISESNNEQFF	TGTGCCATCAGTGAGTCGAATAATGAGCAGTTCTTC
TRBJ2-3	-	TRBD2	TRBV30	CAWTGTSLTDTQYF	TGTGCCTGGACCGGGACTAGCCTGACAGATACGCAGTATTTT
TRBJ2-4	-	TRBD2	TRBV4-1	CASSQIPWTSGRLGIQYF	TGCGCCAGCAGCCAAATACCCTGGACTAGCGGGAGATTGGGCATTCAGTACTTC
TRBJ2-1	-	-	TRBV4-1	CASSLRRDERYNEQFF	TGCGCCAGCAGCCTCCGGAGGGACGAGCGATACAATGAGCAGTTCTTC
TRBJ1-4	-	TRBD1	TRBV7-2	CASTPTGLGNEKLFF	TGTGCCAGCACCCCGACAGGGCTGGGGAATGAAAAACTGTTTTTT
TRBJ2-1	-	-	TRBV9	CASSVGAFEQFF	TGTGCCAGCAGCGTAGGCGCCTTTGAGCAGTTCTTC
TRBJ1-2	few	TRBD1	TRBV4-3	CASSQDRGPGGYTF	TGCGCCAGCAGCCAAGACAGGGGGCCGGGTGGCTACACCTTC
TRBJ1-6	-	-	TRBV4-1	CASSQDGGIGNSPLHF	TGCGCCAGCAGCCAAGACGGAGGTATAGGCAATTCACCCCTCCACTTT
TRBJ1-2	-	-	TRBV30	CAWSETQGNYGYTF	TGTGCCTGGAGTGAGACCCAGGGGAACTATGGCTACACCTTC
TRBJ2-3	-	-	TRBV6-2/TRBV6-3	CASSLRSHRALADTQYF	TGTGCCAGCAGCCTACGGTCCCACAGGGCTTTGGCAGATACGCAGTATTTT
TRBJ2-7	-	TRBD1	TRBV2	CASGGGQGEQYF	TGTGCCAGCGGTGGGGGACAGGGCGAGCAGTACTTC
TRBJ1-2	-	TRBD1	TRBV10-1	CASSRDRPYGYTF	TGCGCCAGCTCCCGGGACAGACCCTATGGCTACACCTTC
TRBJ2-7	-	-	TRBV7-2	CASSLEWGEYEQYF	TGTGCCAGCAGCTTGGAATGGGGCGAATACGAGCAGTACTTC
TRBJ2-1	-	-	TRBV9	CASSVGLELYNEQFF	TGTGCCAGCAGCGTAGGTCTAGAGCTATACAATGAGCAGTTCTTC
TRBJ1-1	-	TRBD1	TRBV30	CAWRQGATEAFF	TGTGCCTGGCGACAGGGGGCCACTGAAGCTTTCTTT
TRBJ2-1	-	TRBD2	TRBV6-5	CASSLPLAAGVEQFF	TGTGCCAGCAGTTTACCGCTAGCGGCAGGCGTTGAGCAGTTCTTC
TRBJ2-1	-	TRBD2	TRBV5-5	CASSLAASGYNEQFF	TGTGCCAGCAGCTTGGCGGCTAGCGGATACAATGAGCAGTTCTTC
TRBJ2-7	-	-	TRBV11-3	CASSFGASYEQYF	TGTGCCAGCAGCTTTGGCGCCTCCTACGAGCAGTACTTC
TRBJ1-4	-	-	TRBV6-5	CASTPGLGEKLFF	TGTGCCAGCACGCCGGGGCTAGGGGAAAAACTGTTTTTT
TRBJ2-2	few	-	TRBV3-1/TRBV3-2	CASSLQGIGELFF	TGTGCCAGCAGCCTCCAGGGTATCGGGGAGCTGTTTTTT
TRBJ2-7	-	TRBD2	TRBV2	CASTAAGGLYEQYF	TGTGCCAGCACTGCAGCGGGAGGCCTGTACGAGCAGTACTTC
TRBJ1-6	-	-	TRBV10-3	CAISESANNSPLHF	TGTGCCATCAGTGAATCGGCAAACAATTCACCCCTCCACTTT
TRBJ1-2	-	TRBD1	TRBV7-9	CASSSSGGAEGYTF	TGTGCCAGCAGCTCCTCAGGGGGCGCAGAAGGCTACACCTTC
TRBJ2-7	-	-	TRBV7-3	CASSEVSGMQYF	TGTGCCAGCAGCGAAGTTAGCGGAATGCAGTACTTC
TRBJ2-1	few	TRBD1	TRBV7-7	CASSPARPGTGSNEQFF	TGTGCTAGCAGCCCAGCCCGACCCGGGACAGGGTCGAATGAGCAGTTCTTC
TRBJ2-7	-	-	TRBV6-5	CASSSMGAGEYEQYF	TGTGCCAGCAGTTCGATGGGAGCAGGGGAGTACGAGCAGTACTTC
TRBJ1-1	-	-	TRBV9	CASSVDAPPDTEAFF	TGTGCCAGCAGCGTAGATGCACCCCCGGATACTGAAGCTTTCTTT
TRBJ2-1	few	TRBD1	TRBV29-1	CSVEGGTGTYNEQFF	TGCAGCGTTGAAGGCGGGACAGGGACCTACAATGAGCAGTTCTTC
TRBJ2-3	-	-	TRBV7-2	CASSLAGSRGDTQYF	TGTGCCAGCAGCTTAGCCGGCAGTCGGGGAGATACGCAGTATTTT
TRBJ2-7	-	-	TRBV24-1	CATSGDVTYEQYF	TGTGCCACCAGCGGGGACGTTACCTACGAGCAGTACTTC
TRBJ1-1	-	-	TRBV29-1	CSVEDGGYEAFF	TGCAGCGTTGAAGATGGGGGGTATGAAGCTTTCTTT
TRBJ2-2	-	TRBD2	TRBV27	CASSFGLAGGNTGELFF	TGTGCCAGCAGTTTTGGACTAGCGGGAGGTAACACCGGGGAGCTGTTTTTT
TRBJ2-2	-	-	TRBV18	CASSPGGRTGELFF	TGTGCCAGCTCACCTGGAGGGCGGACCGGGGAGCTGTTTTTT
TRBJ2-7	-	TRBD1	TRBV29-1	CSVTPGQGGEQYF	TGCAGCGTTACCCCGGGACAGGGGGGTGAGCAGTACTTC
TRBJ2-5	-	-	TRBV14	CASSQGSRETQYF	TGTGCCAGCAGCCAAGGGTCACGAGAGACCCAGTACTTC
TRBJ2-7	once	TRBD2	TRBV2	CASRLAGDEQYF	TGTGCCAGCAGGCTAGCGGGAGACGAGCAGTACTTC
TRBJ2-7	-	-	TRBV20-1	CSASGGYEQYF	TGCAGTGCTAGTGGGGGGTACGAGCAGTACTTC
TRBJ2-1	-	TRBD2	TRBV7-3	CASSLNRMTGTSAYNEQFF	TGTGCCAGCAGCTTAAACAGAATGACCGGGACTAGCGCTTACAATGAGCAGTTCTTC
TRBJ2-2	-	-	TRBV9	CASSEGLNTGELFF	TGTGCCAGCAGCGAGGGTTTAAACACCGGGGAGCTGTTTTTT
TRBJ2-5	-	-	TRBV7-2	CASSPRYGEETQYF	TGTGCCAGCAGCCCGAGGTACGGGGAAGAGACCCAGTACTTC
TRBJ2-1	-	-	TRBV5-1	CASSPEEGGWSNEQFF	TGCGCCAGCAGCCCTGAAGAGGGGGGATGGAGCAATGAGCAGTTCTTC
TRBJ1-5	-	-	TRBV28	CATTGQYNQPQHF	TGTGCCACCACGGGACAATACAATCAGCCCCAGCATTTT
TRBJ1-1	-	TRBD1	TRBV29-1	CSVTGTANTEAFF	TGCAGCGTTACTGGGACAGCGAACACTGAAGCTTTCTTT
TRBJ1-5	few	TRBD1	TRBV7-6	CASSLATGGNQPQHF	TGTGCCAGCAGCTTAGCGACAGGGGGAAATCAGCCCCAGCATTTT
TRBJ2-7	few	TRBD2	TRBV15	CATSTTSSGPLNEQYF	TGTGCCACCAGCACGACGAGTAGCGGGCCTCTCAACGAGCAGTACTTC
TRBJ2-7	few	-	TRBV21-1	CASSRPGTSGREQYF	TGTGCCAGCAGCCGCCCCGGGACTAGCGGGAGGGAGCAGTACTTC
TRBJ2-4	-	-	TRBV5-4	CASSLRGVLAKNIQYF	TGTGCCAGCAGCTTGCGTGGGGTATTGGCCAAAAACATTCAGTACTTC
TRBJ1-1	-	-	TRBV21-1	CASSKAERAQMNNTEAFF	TGTGCCAGCAGCAAAGCAGAGAGGGCCCAGATGAACAACACTGAAGCTTTCTTT
TRBJ2-3	-	-	TRBV28	CASSSPGDKTTDTQYF	TGTGCCAGCAGCTCCCCGGGGGATAAAACCACAGATACGCAGTATTTT
TRBJ2-1	-	TRBD1	TRBV28	CASMTGQGALSEQFF	TGTGCCAGCATGACCGGACAGGGGGCTCTAAGTGAGCAGTTCTTC
TRBJ1-5	-	-	TRBV23-1	CASSGTDYGKPQHF	TGCGCCAGCAGTGGGACCGATTATGGTAAGCCCCAGCATTTT
TRBJ2-7	once	TRBD2	TRBV6-2/TRBV6-3	CASSYPGTSVYEQYF	TGTGCCAGCAGTTATCCTGGGACTAGCGTTTACGAGCAGTACTTC